What follows are 5 T cell receptor beta chains derived from one specimen sequenced in a study of blood T cell repertoires in COVID-19. Data came from immunoSEQ multiplex PCR; TCRdb stores just in-frame clones and leaves some out. The sample records roughly 360,000 clones, 87% being singletons. The sequenced material came from PBMCs or T cells enriched from blood (not recorded which). These TCRs come from a man aged 25 to 45 who had recovered from COVID-19.

CDR3 amino acids: CASSQKGQVAEAFF. The CDR3 DNA sequence: TGTGCCAGCAGCCAAAAGGGGCAGGTGGCTGAAGCTTTCTTT. The chain recombines TRBV14 with TRBJ1-1; tentative D call: TRBD1 (5 bases). Germline V gives CDR1 SGHDN, CDR2 FVKESK. The CDR3 extends over 14 amino acids. Trimming removed 2 bases at V and 6 bases at J, with 13 bases between.

V gene TRBV19 combines with J gene TRBJ2-3; the D gene is possibly TRBD2 (5 bases). The V and J ends lost 3 bases and 1 base respectively, with 14 bases between them. The V gene's germline CDR1 is LNHDA and CDR2 SQIVND (reference sequence). The CDR3 spans 16 residues. DNA of the CDR3: TGTGCCAGTAGTATGAAGGGAACCGGGGGCACAGATACGCAGTATTTT. It specifies CASSMKGTGGTDTQYF.

CDR3 sequence: CASSFRLAGSYEQYF. The CDR3 nucleotides are TGCGCCAGCAGCTTCAGGCTAGCGGGGTCCTACGAGCAGTACTTC. The rearrangement links TRBV5-1 to TRBJ2-7, with 9 bases matching TRBD2. The CDR3 contains 15 residues. Germline V lookup: CDR1 SGHRS, CDR2 YFSETQ. V trimming: 2 bases; J trimming: 1 base; junction bases outside the gene matches: 4. Looking up the rest from reference TRBV5-1 and TRBJ2-7 gives the full variable domain: KAGVTQTPRYLIKTRGQQVTLSCSPISGHRSVSWYQQTPGQGLQFLFEYFSETQRNKGNFPGRFSGRQFSNSRSEMNVSTLELGDSALYLCASSFRLAGSYEQYFGPGTRLTVT.

J is TRBJ2-6 and V is TRBV9; D is perhaps TRBD1 (5 bases). The germline gives CDR1 SGDLS, CDR2 YYNGEE. V was shortened by 0 bases and J by 0 bases, with 13 bases between the two germline ends. This CDR3 has 18 amino acids. CDR3 sequence reads: CASSVGQPRHSGANVLTF. DNA for the CDR3: TGTGCCAGCAGCGTAGGACAGCCAAGGCACTCTGGGGCCAACGTCCTGACTTTC.

This sequence joins TRBV5-4 and TRBJ2-7, with 7 bases lining up with TRBD2. CDR3 length: 17 residues. With 1 base clipped from V and 5 bases from J, the junction kept 15 bases outside the gene matches. CDR1 is SGHNT and CDR2 is YYREEE in the germline V gene (reference sequence). CDR3 amino acids: CASSLPTGGGAMNEQYF. In DNA form, the CDR3 reads TGTGCCAGCAGCTTGCCAACGGGCGGGGGTGCCATGAACGAGCAGTACTTC.